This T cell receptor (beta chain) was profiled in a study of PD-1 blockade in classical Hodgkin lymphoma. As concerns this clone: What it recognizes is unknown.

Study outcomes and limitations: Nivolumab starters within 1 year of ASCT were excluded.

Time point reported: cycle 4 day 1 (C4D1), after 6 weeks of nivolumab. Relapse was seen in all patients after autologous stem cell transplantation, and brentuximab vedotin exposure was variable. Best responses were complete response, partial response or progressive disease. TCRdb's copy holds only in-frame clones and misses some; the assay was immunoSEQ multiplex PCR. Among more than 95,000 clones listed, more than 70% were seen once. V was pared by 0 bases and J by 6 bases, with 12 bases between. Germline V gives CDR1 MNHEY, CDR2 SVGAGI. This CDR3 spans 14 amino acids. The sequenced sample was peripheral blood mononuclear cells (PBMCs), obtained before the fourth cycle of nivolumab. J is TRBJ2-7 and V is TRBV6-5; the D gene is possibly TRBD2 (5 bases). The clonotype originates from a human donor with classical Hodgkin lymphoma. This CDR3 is CASSYSGGEGEQYF. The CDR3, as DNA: TGTGCCAGCAGTTACTCGGGCGGTGAGGGCGAGCAGTACTTC.